The 4 T cell receptor beta chains given below trace back to one sample, sequenced in a study of blood T cell repertoires in COVID-19. Generated by immunoSEQ multiplex PCR, the TCRdb table keeps only in-frame clones and is missing some. The top ten hold around 1.8% of the sample, which has under 300,000 clones, 75% to 95% seen once. The sequencing sample was made of PBMCs or T cells enriched from blood (not recorded which). These receptors were obtained from a woman aged 18-30 years who had recovered from COVID-19.

The CDR3 DNA reads as TGTGCCAGCTCACCACAGGAGATTAGGGGGAACACTGAAGCTTTCTTT. Translating gives CASSPQEIRGNTEAFF. The V gene is TRBV18, the J gene TRBJ1-1; D might be TRBD1 (5 bases). From germline, CDR1 is KGHSH and CDR2 LQKENI. V lost 1 base and J lost 1, with 13 bases in between. This CDR3 comprises 16 residues.

The gene calls are TRBV18 and TRBJ1-2, with unresolved D. The CDR3 sequence is 13 residues long. Germline-derived CDR1 and CDR2 are KGHSH and LQKENI. V shed 4 bases and J shed 2 bases, with 8 bases lying between them. In nucleotides, the CDR3 is TGTGCCAGCTCACACAGAGGGAACTATGGCTACACCTTC. Translating it yields CASSHRGNYGYTF.

This rearrangement joins TRBV4-3 to TRBJ2-1; D perhaps matches TRBD1 (6 bases). Looked up from germline, CDR1 is LGHNA and CDR2 is YSLEER. Trimming left V 1 base short and J 5 bases short, with 9 bases between. The CDR3 is 14 amino acids. In nucleotides, the CDR3 is TGCGCCAGCAGCCAAGTCAAGGGGGACAATGAGCAGTTCTTC. As protein: CASSQVKGDNEQFF.

V usage is TRBV7-3 and J usage is TRBJ1-2, with 7 bases lining up with TRBD1. J gave up 10 bases and V 4 bases, and 3 bases lay outside the gene matches. Germline V CDR1 and CDR2: SGHTA, FQGTGA. This CDR3 contains 11 residues. DNA for the CDR3: TGTGCCAGCAGCTCAGGACAGGTCTACACCTTC. It yields the protein CASSSGQVYTF.